The entry below describes one T cell receptor (beta chain). Its antigen is unknown. Gene names follow the mouse nomenclature. The sequence runs out 1 residue before the end of the CDR3; the remainder is reconstructed from the germline J gene. The record originates from a study of tissue T cells after allogeneic stem cell transplantation. Broader study findings: Anatomically similar tissues had similar TCR repertoires within each patient. Across patients, clones rarely overlapped, yet motif clusters were shared tissue-specifically.

Libraries were prepared by immunoSEQ multiplex PCR; TCRdb keeps only in-frame clonotypes and omits some of them. Among roughly 50,000 clones listed, around 72% were seen once. The CDR3 has 18 residues. The ends lost 1 base at V and 0 bases at J; junction bases unmatched: 5. CDR1 and CDR2 from the germline V gene are SGHSA and FRNQAP. The receptor was isolated from a pool of C57BL/6 mice in good health. The rearrangement joins TRBV16 to TRBJ2-3; 12 bases are shared with TRBD2. Sequenced: sorted cells pooled from one or two spleens. This CDR3 is CASSLVGTGGSSAETLYF. The DNA read from the CDR3 is TGTGCAAGCAGCTTAGTAGGGACTGGGGGGTCTAGTGCAGAAACGCTGTAT.